This T cell receptor (beta chain) was recovered during a study of shared clonotypes between healthy human individuals. For the study at large: The study enrolled a couple of women and a few men aged 18 to 49.

The data were produced by immunoSEQ multiplex PCR, yet TCRdb's version contains in-frame clones alone and is incomplete. This sample yields some 2 million clones, of which approximately 95% are seen a single time; 0.13% belongs to the top ten. Trimming shortened V by 0 bases and J by 0 bases, and 6 bases separated the two germline ends. The CDR3 has 14 residues. Germline V gene lookup returns CDR1 SGHRS and CDR2 YFSETQ. General observations from the study: Collection of samples was limited to blood; tissue repertoires likely differ.

Only a few counts were recorded for this clone. The antigen is undetermined. The same CDR3 also results from other DNA sequences found in this sample. The rearrangement joins TRBV5-1 to TRBJ1-1, with no clear D. The specimen was naive CD4+ T cells sorted from blood. Indicated subset: CD45RA+ positively selected. This clonotype originated in a man aged 18 to 29 in good health. The CDR3 bases are TGCGCCAGCAGCTTGGAGGATATGAACACTGAAGCTTTCTTT. Protein: CASSLEDMNTEAFF. Based on the CDR3 plus reference TRBV5-1 and TRBJ1-1, the full variable domain is KAGVTQTPRYLIKTRGQQVTLSCSPISGHRSVSWYQQTPGQGLQFLFEYFSETQRNKGNFPGRFSGRQFSNSRSEMNVSTLELGDSALYLCASSLEDMNTEAFFGQGTRLTVV.